This TCR beta chain derives from a study of early T cells in non-severe SARS-CoV-2 infection. Study-level findings and limits: Reliance on VDJdb matching favored anti-spike CD8 responses; private and CD4 specificities were missed.

Researchers attached unique molecular identifiers to individual cDNA molecules. TCRdb ran MiXCR on the 5' RACE reads and lists one entry per CDR3 protein. The data show 26,000 or so distinct CDR3 sequences, 4% to 6% seen once. Regarding this clonotype: The antigen is unknown.

The sequence was collected from an adult who was a healthcare worker with PCR-confirmed SARS-CoV-2 infection or an uninfected control (not recorded which). The sample comprised whole blood.

CDR3 coding DNA: TGTGCCAGCAGCCTCAGGGATCAAGAGACCCAGTACTTC. As protein: CASSLRDQETQYF. The V and J genes are TRBV7-3 and TRBJ2-5; D is perhaps TRBD1 (5 bases). CDR3 length: 13 residues. Germline V CDR1 and CDR2: SGHTA, FQGTGA. V was cut by 5 bases and J by 2 bases, with 9 bases left in between.